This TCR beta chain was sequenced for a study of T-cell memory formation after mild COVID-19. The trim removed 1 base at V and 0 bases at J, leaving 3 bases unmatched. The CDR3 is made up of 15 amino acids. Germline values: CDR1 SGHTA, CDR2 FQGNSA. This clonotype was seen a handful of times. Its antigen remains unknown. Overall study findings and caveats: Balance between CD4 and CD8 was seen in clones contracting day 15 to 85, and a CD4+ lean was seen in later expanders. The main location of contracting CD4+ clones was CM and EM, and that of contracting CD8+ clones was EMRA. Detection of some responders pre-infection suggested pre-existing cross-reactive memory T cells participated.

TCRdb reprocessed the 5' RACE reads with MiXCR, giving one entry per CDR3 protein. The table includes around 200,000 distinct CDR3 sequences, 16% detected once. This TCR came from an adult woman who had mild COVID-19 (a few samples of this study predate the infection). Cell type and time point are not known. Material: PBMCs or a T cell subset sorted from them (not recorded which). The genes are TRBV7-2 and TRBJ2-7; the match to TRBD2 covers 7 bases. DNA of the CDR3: TGTGCCAGCAGCTTAGGAGGCGGGAGCTCCTACGAGCAGTACTTC. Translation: CASSLGGGSSYEQYF.